This TCR beta chain was retrieved from a study of tumor and adjacent non-tumor tissue in lung cancer. No cell sorting was done before RNA was extracted from the tissue. This non-tumor lung sample came from over 3 cm beyond the tumor edge. This clonotype was detected only a few times. TCRbeta libraries were built with three rounds of nested PCR, modified from ARM-PCR. TCRdb passed the multiplex PCR reads through MiXCR, listing each CDR3 protein once. The table has 80,000 to 100,000 distinct CDR3 sequences, 75% to 85% seen once. The germline CDR1 and CDR2 sequences are LNHDA and SQIVND (reference sequence). CDR3 length equals 16 residues. The trim removed 6 bases at V and 4 bases at J, leaving 10 bases unmatched.

V usage is TRBV19 and J usage is TRBJ1-5; 9 bases align to TRBD1. Sequencing used distant non-tumor lung tissue. The clonotype originates from a man in his sixties with small cell lung cancer. This CDR3 is CASSPADRGGNQPQHF. CDR3 nucleotide sequence: TGTGCCAGTAGCCCCGCGGACAGGGGCGGAAATCAGCCCCAGCATTTT.